This T cell receptor beta chain was documented in a study of T-cell memory formation after mild COVID-19. Study-wide context: TCR clusters were mostly donor specific.

Each CDR3 protein is one row after TCRdb ran MiXCR on the 5' RACE reads. Of approximately 410,000 distinct CDR3 sequences listed, 20% to 30% are singletons. A word on this clonotype: Its antigen is not identified.

V shed 1 base and J 3 bases; nucleotides not matched to a gene: 4. The CDR3 consists of 14 residues. Germline values: CDR1 SGHTS, CDR2 YDEGEE. Study-wide results and caveats: Contracting CD4+ clones lay largely in CM and EM, with CD8+ ones residing in EMRA. A balance of CD4 and CD8 characterized clones contracting day 15 to 85, whereas later expanders leaned CD4+. Cross-reactive memory seemingly joined, as some responding clones were found in pre-infection memory.

The rearrangement joins TRBV5-8 to TRBJ2-7; TRBD1 matches at 7 bases. The sequence was obtained from an adult woman who had mild COVID-19 (a few samples of this study predate the infection). Cell type and time point are not known. Specimen: PBMCs or a T cell subset sorted from them (not recorded which). The CDR3 nucleotides are TGTGCCAGCAGCTTGTTCTACAGGGGCTACGAGCAGTACTTC. Its translation is CASSLFYRGYEQYF.